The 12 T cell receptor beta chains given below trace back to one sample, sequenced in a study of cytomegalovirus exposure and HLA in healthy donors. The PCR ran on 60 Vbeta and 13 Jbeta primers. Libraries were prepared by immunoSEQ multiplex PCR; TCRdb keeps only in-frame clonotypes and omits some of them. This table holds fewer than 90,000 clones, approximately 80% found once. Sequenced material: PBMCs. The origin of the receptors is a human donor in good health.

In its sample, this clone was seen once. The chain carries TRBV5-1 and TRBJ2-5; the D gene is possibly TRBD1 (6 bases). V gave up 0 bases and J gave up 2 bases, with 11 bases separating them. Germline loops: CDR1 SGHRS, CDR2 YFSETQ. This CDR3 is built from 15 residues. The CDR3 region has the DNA TGCGCCAGCAGCTTGGCTTCAGGACAGCAAGAGACCCAGTACTTC. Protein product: CASSLASGQQETQYF.

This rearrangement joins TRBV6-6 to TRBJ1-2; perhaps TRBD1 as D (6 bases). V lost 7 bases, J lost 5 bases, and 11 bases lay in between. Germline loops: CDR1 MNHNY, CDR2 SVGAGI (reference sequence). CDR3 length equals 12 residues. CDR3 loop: CASTLTGYGYTF. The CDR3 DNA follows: TGTGCCAGCACCTTGACAGGTTATGGCTACACCTTC.

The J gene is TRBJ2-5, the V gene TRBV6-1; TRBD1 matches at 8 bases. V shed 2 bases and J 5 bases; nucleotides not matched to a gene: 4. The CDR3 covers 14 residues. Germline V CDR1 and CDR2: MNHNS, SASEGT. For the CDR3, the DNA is TGTGCCAGCAGTGAATTGCGACAGGGGGAGACCCAGTACTTC. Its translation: CASSELRQGETQYF.

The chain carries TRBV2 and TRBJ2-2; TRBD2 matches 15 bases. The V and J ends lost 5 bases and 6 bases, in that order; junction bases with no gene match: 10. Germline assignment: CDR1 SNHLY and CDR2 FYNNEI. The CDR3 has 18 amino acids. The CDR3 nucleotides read TGTGCCAGCAGTCCAACCCGGACTAGCGGGGGGGCAGCCGGGGAGCTGTTTTTT. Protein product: CASSPTRTSGGAAGELFF.

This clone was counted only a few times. The CDR3, as DNA: TGTGCCAGCAGTCTACAGGGGGCGGGCAATCAGCCCCAGCATTTT. Translation: CASSLQGAGNQPQHF. This rearrangement joins TRBV2 to TRBJ1-5, with 9 bases matching TRBD1. Germline CDR1 SNHLY, CDR2 FYNNEI. The CDR3 runs 15 residues. Losses at the gene ends were 5 bases for V and 2 bases for J; bases not matched to a gene: 4. The complete variable domain, with remaining parts taken from reference TRBV2 and TRBJ1-5, reads EPEVTQTPSHQVTQMGQEVILRCVPISNHLYFYWYRQILGQKVEFLVSFYNNEISEKSEIFDDQFSVERPDGSNFTLKIRSTKLEDSAMYFCASSLQGAGNQPQHFGDGTRLSIL.

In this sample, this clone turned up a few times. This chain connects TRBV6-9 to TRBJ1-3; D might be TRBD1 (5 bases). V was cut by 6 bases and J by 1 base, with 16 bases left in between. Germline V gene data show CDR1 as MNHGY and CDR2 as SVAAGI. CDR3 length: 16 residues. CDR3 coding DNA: TGTGCCAGCAGCCAAAGGGGCAGTTTTTCTGGAAACACCATATATTTT. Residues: CASSQRGSFSGNTIYF.

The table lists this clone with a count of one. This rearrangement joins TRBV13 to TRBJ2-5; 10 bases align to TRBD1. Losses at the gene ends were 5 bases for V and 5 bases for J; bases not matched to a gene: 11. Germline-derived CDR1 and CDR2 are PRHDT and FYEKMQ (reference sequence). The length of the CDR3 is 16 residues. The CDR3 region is CASSQDRGVDFETQYF. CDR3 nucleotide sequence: TGTGCCAGCAGCCAGGACAGGGGGGTTGATTTTGAGACCCAGTACTTC.

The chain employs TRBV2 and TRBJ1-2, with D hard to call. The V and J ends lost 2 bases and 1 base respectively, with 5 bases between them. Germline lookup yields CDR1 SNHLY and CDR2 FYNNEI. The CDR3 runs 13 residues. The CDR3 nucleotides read TGTGCCAGCAGTGAAACAGTTAACTATGGCTACACCTTC. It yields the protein CASSETVNYGYTF.

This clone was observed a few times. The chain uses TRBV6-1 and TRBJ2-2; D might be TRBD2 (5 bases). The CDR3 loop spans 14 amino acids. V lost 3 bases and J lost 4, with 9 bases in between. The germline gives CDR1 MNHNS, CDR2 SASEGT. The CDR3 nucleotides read TGTGCCAGCAGTGATTTACTAGGCACCGGGGAGCTGTTTTTT. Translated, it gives CASSDLLGTGELFF.

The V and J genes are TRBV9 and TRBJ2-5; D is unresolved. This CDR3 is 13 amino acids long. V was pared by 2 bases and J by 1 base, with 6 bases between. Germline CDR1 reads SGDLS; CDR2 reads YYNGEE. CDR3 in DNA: TGTGCCAGCAGCGTCGGAGTCCAAGAGACCCAGTACTTC. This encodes CASSVGVQETQYF.

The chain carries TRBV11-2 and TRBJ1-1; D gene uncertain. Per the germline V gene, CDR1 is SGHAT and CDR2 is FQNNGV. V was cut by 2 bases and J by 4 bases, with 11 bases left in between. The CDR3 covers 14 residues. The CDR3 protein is CASSLKRVSTEAFF. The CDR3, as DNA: TGTGCCAGCAGCTTAAAGAGGGTGAGCACTGAAGCTTTCTTT.

The CDR3 protein is CASSSVRTGGSYGYTF. Here the CDR3 DNA reads TGTGCCAGCAGCTCGGTGAGGACAGGGGGCTCCTATGGCTACACCTTC. The genes are TRBV5-4 and TRBJ1-2; 11 bases agree with TRBD1. V lost 3 bases, J lost 4 bases, and 8 bases stayed unmatched. The CDR3 covers 16 residues. The germline V gene encodes CDR1 SGHNT and CDR2 YYREEE (reference sequence).